A single sample is the source of the 21 T cell receptor beta chains below, sequenced in a study of cytomegalovirus exposure and HLA in healthy donors. Use of 60 Vbeta and 13 Jbeta primers characterized the PCR. The data were produced by immunoSEQ multiplex PCR, yet TCRdb's version contains in-frame clones alone and is incomplete. The profile shows 150,000 to 200,000 clones, about four fifths of them singletons. Material: PBMCs. These receptors all stem from a man younger than 35 in good health and CMV-seronegative.

Details on this clone: The junction differs from germline at one of its ends, possibly a read error. The rearrangement links TRBV6-1 to TRBJ1-4; 7 bases line up with TRBD1. CDR1 and CDR2 (germline): MNHNS, SASEGT. This CDR3 comprises 13 residues. The CDR3 here is CVSLGQDSEKLFF. Here the CDR3 DNA reads TGTGTCAGCCTCGGACAGGATTCTGAAAAACTGTTTTTT.

Only a few counts were recorded for this clone. This chain connects TRBV5-8 to TRBJ2-1, with 11 bases matching TRBD1. The CDR3 loop spans 13 amino acids. Unmatched junction bases numbered 4, after V lost 9 bases and J lost 5 bases. Germline V gene data show CDR1 as SGHTS and CDR2 as YDEGEE. CDR3 coding DNA: TGTGCCATGAGGGACAGGGGGAACAATGAGCAGTTCTTC. Its protein product is CAMRDRGNNEQFF.

This clone was seen just once. As DNA, the CDR3 is TGTGCCAGTAGTGGGACAGGGGGCGCAGATACGCAGTATTTT. Amino acid sequence: CASSGTGGADTQYF. This chain joins TRBV19 and TRBJ2-3, with 12 bases fitting TRBD1. CDR3 length equals 14 residues. Germline assignment: CDR1 LNHDA and CDR2 SQIVND (reference sequence). J was trimmed by 4 bases and V by 5 bases; bases with no gene match: 1.

The CDR3 region is CASSQDGTGLLSNQPQHF. The CDR3 DNA reads TGCGCCAGCAGCCAAGATGGTACAGGGCTCTTGAGCAATCAGCCCCAGCATTTT. The chain combines TRBV4-1 with TRBJ1-5; D perhaps matches TRBD1 (6 bases). With 0 bases removed from V and 1 base from J, the gap between germline ends came to 16 bases. Germline CDR1 reads MGHRA; CDR2 reads YSYEKL. This CDR3 comprises 18 residues.

This clone appeared a single time. The V call is TRBV19, the J call TRBJ2-2, with TRBD2 as a possible D gene (5 bases). The V gene's germline CDR1 is LNHDA and CDR2 SQIVND (reference sequence). Trimming took 6 bases from V and 4 from J, leaving 21 bases between them. The CDR3 covers 17 residues. CDR3 DNA sequence: TGTGCCAGTAGAAGGCGCAGGCAGGCGGGTAGCACCGGGGAGCTGTTTTTT. Its protein product is CASRRRRQAGSTGELFF.

This clone was seen once. The chain has TRBV7-9 and TRBJ2-1; no definite D call. The CDR3 extends over 15 amino acids. Germline CDR1 reads SEHNR; CDR2 reads FQNEAQ (reference sequence). Trimming shortened V by 5 bases and J by 7 bases, and 18 bases separated the two germline ends. The CDR3 spells CASSGYVSSSNEQFF. In DNA, the CDR3 is TGTGCCAGCAGCGGGTATGTTTCTAGTTCTAATGAGCAGTTCTTC. Looking up the rest from reference TRBV7-9 and TRBJ2-1 gives the full variable domain: DTGVSQNPRHKITKRGQNVTFRCDPISEHNRLYWYRQTLGQGPEFLTYFQNEAQLEKSRLLSDRFSAERPKGSFSTLEIQRTEQGDSAMYLCASSGYVSSSNEQFFGPGTRLTVL.

V is TRBV19 and J is TRBJ1-2; unclear D gene. The length of the CDR3 is 13 residues. Germline assignment: CDR1 LNHDA and CDR2 SQIVND (reference sequence). V lost 5 bases, J lost 6 bases, and 13 bases lay in between. CDR3 bases: TGTGCCAGTAGTCGGGGATCTCTTGATGGCTACACCTTC. Its protein product is CASSRGSLDGYTF.

This chain uses TRBV10-3 with TRBJ1-2; 8 bases map to TRBD1. The V and J ends lost 0 bases and 4 bases, in that order; junction bases with no gene match: 4. The CDR3 consists of 15 residues. CDR1 and CDR2 (germline): ENHRY, SYGVKD. The CDR3 DNA reads as TGTGCCATCAGTGAGTCGCTGGGGACAGGCTATGGCTACACCTTC. It encodes CAISESLGTGYGYTF.

The V call is TRBV5-4, the J call TRBJ2-5; 9 bases are a match to TRBD2. The DNA matches TRBJ2-7 better at its end, which makes the J call doubtful. Per the germline V gene, CDR1 is SGHNT and CDR2 is YYREEE (reference sequence). This CDR3 comprises 18 residues. This CDR3 is CASSSGAGGPRGWNEQYF. The CDR3 region has the DNA TGTGCCAGCAGCTCTGGGGCGGGAGGGCCTAGGGGATGGAACGAGCAGTACTTC.

The chain is built from TRBV4-3 and TRBJ1-1; no clear D gene. The germline V gene encodes CDR1 LGHNA and CDR2 YSLEER. V lost 0 bases to trimming and J lost 7 bases, with 9 bases between them. This CDR3 has 13 amino acids. The CDR3 region is CASSQDNYGEAFF. In DNA form, the CDR3 reads TGCGCCAGCAGCCAAGATAACTACGGTGAAGCTTTCTTT.

This chain links TRBV18 with TRBJ2-7; 7 bases line up with TRBD2. The CDR3 extends over 15 amino acids. Germline V CDR1 and CDR2: KGHSH, LQKENI. Trimming cost V 2 bases and J 2 bases; bases outside gene matches: 6. The CDR3 sequence: CASSPREGSPYEQYF. In nucleotides, the CDR3 is TGTGCCAGCTCACCAAGGGAGGGTAGTCCCTACGAGCAGTACTTC.

The genes are TRBV19 and TRBJ2-3; 8 positions agree with TRBD2. The V gene's germline CDR1 is LNHDA and CDR2 SQIVND (reference sequence). With 3 bases clipped from V and 4 bases from J, the junction kept 9 bases outside the gene matches. The CDR3 is 16 amino acids. CDR3 bases: TGTGCCAGTAGTATCGGAGCGGGAGAAATCTCAGATACGCAGTATTTT. As protein: CASSIGAGEISDTQYF.

The chain employs TRBV5-1 and TRBJ2-7, with 7 bases lining up with TRBD2. Germline CDR1 and CDR2: SGHRS and YFSETQ. V shed 5 bases, J shed 3 bases, and the junction held 8 bases outside the gene matches. This CDR3 is built from 14 residues. DNA of the CDR3: TGCGCCAGCAGTTACCTGGGGGGGAACTACGAGCAGTACTTC. Translating gives CASSYLGGNYEQYF.

Concerning this clone: Germline and junction disagree at one end, which may indicate a read error. V usage is TRBV7-7 and J usage is TRBJ2-3; D gene uncertain. The CDR3 is made up of 18 amino acids. Germline CDR1 is SSHAT and CDR2 is FNYEAQ (reference sequence). CDR3 nucleotides: TGTGCTAGCAGCTTAGAACCACCCGGGTCCCAAGGCACAGATACGCAGTATTTT. Encoded protein: CASSLEPPGSQGTDTQYF.

V usage is TRBV11-2 and J usage is TRBJ2-4; 7 bases map to TRBD1. Germline CDR1 reads SGHAT; CDR2 reads FQNNGV. The CDR3 is 14 residues long. With 5 bases clipped from V and 6 bases from J, the junction kept 7 bases outside the gene matches. The CDR3, as DNA: TGTGCCAGCAGCGGGATCCGACAGGGAAACATTCAGTACTTC. This gives the protein CASSGIRQGNIQYF.

The chain joins TRBV6-6 to TRBJ2-7; TRBD1 matches at 8 bases. The CDR3 covers 15 residues. Unmatched junction bases numbered 10, after V lost 4 bases and J lost 5 bases. CDR1 is MNHNY and CDR2 is SVGAGI in the germline V gene (reference sequence). CDR3 bases: TGTGCCAGCAGTTTTACCCCAACAGGGGGAAACGAGCAGTACTTC. This translates into CASSFTPTGGNEQYF.

The rearrangement uses TRBV29-1 and TRBJ2-7; D may be TRBD1 (5 bases). The CDR3 sequence is 12 residues long. The germline V gene encodes CDR1 SQVTM and CDR2 ANQGSEA. V was shortened by 3 bases and J by 7 bases, with 13 bases between the two germline ends. The CDR3 loop is CSVEDARAEQYF. CDR3 DNA: TGCAGCGTTGAGGATGCCAGGGCAGAGCAGTACTTC.

This rearrangement joins TRBV7-9 to TRBJ2-7; TRBD2 matches 10 bases. V was pared by 5 bases and J by 4 bases, with 14 bases of the junction left unmatched. The CDR3 spans 17 residues. Germline V gene data show CDR1 as SEHNR and CDR2 as FQNEAQ (reference sequence). The DNA of the CDR3 is TGTGCCAGCAGCCGCCTTCTTAGCGGGAGGCTGGATTACGAGCAGTACTTC. Amino acid sequence: CASSRLLSGRLDYEQYF.

This clone has just a few counts. The V call is TRBV6-5, the J call TRBJ1-2, with 7 bases fitting TRBD1. Germline lookup yields CDR1 MNHEY and CDR2 SVGAGI. V was pared by 4 bases and J by 7 bases, with 9 bases of the junction left unmatched. This CDR3 spans 14 amino acids. The CDR3 DNA reads as TGTGCCAGCAGTTTGTCGACAGGGCTGGGTGGCTACACCTTC. Translation gives CASSLSTGLGGYTF.

The rearrangement links TRBV6-1 to TRBJ2-7, with 7 bases identical to TRBD2. V trimming: 6 bases; J trimming: 3 bases; junction bases outside the gene matches: 11. CDR1 MNHNS and CDR2 SASEGT come from the germline V gene. There are 15 residues in the CDR3. The chain's CDR3 is CASSTRGGKVYEQYF. CDR3 sequence (DNA): TGTGCCAGCAGCACCCGCGGGGGTAAAGTCTACGAGCAGTACTTC.

V usage is TRBV19 and J usage is TRBJ1-2; no clear D gene. V gave up 2 bases and J gave up 4 bases, with 17 bases separating them. CDR1 is LNHDA and CDR2 is SQIVND in the germline V gene (reference sequence). The CDR3 runs to 16 residues. In DNA form, the CDR3 reads TGTGCCAGTAGTATAAGTGGTGGAGCCCTTGGCTATGGCTACACCTTC. Protein sequence: CASSISGGALGYGYTF.